Listed here are 29 T cell receptor beta chains from one sample, sequenced in a study of blood T cell repertoires in COVID-19. Measured with immunoSEQ multiplex PCR; TCRdb has only the in-frame clones, and not every one. The sample has fewer than 350,000 clones; more than 75% are singletons. The material sequenced was PBMCs or T cells enriched from blood (not recorded which). The receptors were sampled from a woman between 55 and 75 years old in a cohort exposed to, infected with or recovered from COVID-19 (not recorded which).

The J gene is TRBJ2-7, the V gene TRBV2; 8 bases match TRBD1. Germline V gives CDR1 SNHLY, CDR2 FYNNEI. The CDR3 extends over 14 amino acids. The junction had 10 bases not matched to a gene; V was cut back by 8 bases and J by 4 bases. CDR3 DNA: TGTGCCAGCCGTTACGAACAGGGGGGTTACGAGCAGTACTTC. This translates into CASRYEQGGYEQYF.

The count of this clone is one. The gene calls are TRBV10-3 and TRBJ2-1; 8 nucleotides agree with TRBD2. Trimming at V came to 7 bases and at J to 9 bases, leaving 8 bases not matched to a gene. Germline V CDR1 and CDR2: ENHRY, SYGVKD. The CDR3 length is 13 residues. The CDR3 DNA reads TGTGCCATCAATCGGGAGGGTATTGTTGAGCAGTTCTTC. As protein: CAINREGIVEQFF.

The rearrangement joins TRBV2 to TRBJ2-7; D remains unclear. Trimming took 5 bases from V and 6 from J, leaving 8 bases between them. This CDR3 is built from 11 residues. Looked up from germline, CDR1 is SNHLY and CDR2 is FYNNEI. The CDR3 DNA sequence: TGTGCCAGCAGTACCATGGCCGAGCAGTACTTC. Protein: CASSTMAEQYF.

The chain recombines TRBV3-1 (or the pseudogene TRBV3-2) with TRBJ1-3; tentative D call: TRBD1 (6 bases). Germline V gene sequence: CDR1 LGHDT, CDR2 YNNKEL (reference sequence). CDR3 size: 15 residues. V lost 1 base, J lost 0 bases, and 7 bases lay in between. The CDR3 here is CASSQGTASGNTIYF. CDR3 in DNA: TGTGCCAGCAGCCAAGGGACAGCCTCTGGAAACACCATATATTTT.

The chain employs TRBV24-1 and TRBJ1-5; D is unclear. From germline, CDR1 is KGHDR and CDR2 SFDVKD. The CDR3 totals 12 residues. Trimming stripped 4 bases from V and 7 bases from J, with 7 bases between. The CDR3 coding sequence is TGTGCCACCAGTGACCGCGGCCAGCCCCAGCATTTT. It yields the protein CATSDRGQPQHF.

V and J are TRBV4-2 and TRBJ1-3; TRBD1 might be the D (6 bases). The ends were cut back, 4 bases at V and 0 bases at J, with 10 bases in the middle. Germline V gene sequence: CDR1 LGHNA, CDR2 YNFKEQ. The CDR3 length is 15 residues. CDR3 in DNA: TGTGCCAGCAGCCTACCAGGGGTCTCTGGAAACACCATATATTTT. Protein sequence: CASSLPGVSGNTIYF.

The rearrangement uses TRBV10-3 and TRBJ2-7, with 9 positions matching TRBD2. The V gene's germline CDR1 is ENHRY and CDR2 SYGVKD. After removal of 4 bases from V and 2 bases from J, the junction contained 3 bases not matched to a gene. This CDR3 has 14 residues. The CDR3 region is CAISGLAEPYEQYF. The CDR3 bases are TGTGCCATCAGTGGACTAGCGGAGCCCTACGAGCAGTACTTC.

The rearrangement joins TRBV27 to TRBJ2-1, with TRBD2 identical over 9 bases. The germline V gene has CDR1 MNHEY and CDR2 SMNVEV (reference sequence). The CDR3 is 17 residues long. V was clipped by 6 bases and J by 5 bases; unmatched bases: 14. The CDR3 DNA reads TGTGCCAGCAGACGTTTAGGGGGACTAGCTCGAGACAATGAGCAGTTCTTC. Protein product: CASRRLGGLARDNEQFF.

The rearrangement joins TRBV6-4 to TRBJ2-3; the match to TRBD2 covers 9 bases. Germline V gene sequence: CDR1 MRHNA, CDR2 SNTAGT. The length of the CDR3 is 16 residues. The V and J ends lost 2 bases and 3 bases, in that order; junction bases with no gene match: 6. CDR3 loop: CASSDGAGGATDTQYF. In DNA form, the CDR3 reads TGTGCCAGCAGTGACGGAGCGGGAGGAGCGACAGATACGCAGTATTTT.

The chain uses TRBV5-1 and TRBJ2-1; 16 nucleotides agree with TRBD2. Germline CDR1 is SGHRS and CDR2 is YFSETQ. The J segment lost 7 bases and the V segment lost 4 bases, leaving 11 bases of the junction unmatched. The CDR3 is 18 residues long. Written as DNA, the CDR3 is TGCGCCAGCAGCCTTCCGGGACTAGCGGGAGGGCCTAAGAATGAGCAGTTCTTC. This encodes CASSLPGLAGGPKNEQFF. The full variable domain, in which reference TRBV5-1 and TRBJ2-1 provide the parts outside the CDR3, is KAGVTQTPRYLIKTRGQQVTLSCSPISGHRSVSWYQQTPGQGLQFLFEYFSETQRNKGNFPGRFSGRQFSNSRSEMNVSTLELGDSALYLCASSLPGLAGGPKNEQFFGPGTRLTVL.

CDR3 protein: CASSLEVAELSYEQYF. As DNA, the CDR3 is TGTGCCAGCAGCTTAGAGGTAGCGGAACTTAGTTACGAGCAGTACTTC. V usage is TRBV7-6 and J usage is TRBJ2-7; a possible D gene is TRBD2 (6 bases). The V gene lost 1 base and the J gene lost 4 bases, with 17 bases spanning the gap. Germline assignment: CDR1 SGHVS and CDR2 FNYEAQ. The CDR3 has 16 residues.

The chain carries TRBV6-5 and TRBJ2-2; no clear D gene. V was clipped by 5 bases and J by 1 base, with 8 bases between them. Germline V gene lookup returns CDR1 MNHEY and CDR2 SVGAGI. The CDR3 is 14 residues long. The CDR3 sequence: CASSIQVNTGELFF. The CDR3 region has the DNA TGTGCCAGCAGTATCCAGGTGAACACCGGGGAGCTGTTTTTT.

The chain combines TRBV5-1 with TRBJ2-7; D possibly corresponds to TRBD2 (5 bases). Per germline, CDR1 SGHRS and CDR2 YFSETQ. This CDR3 spans 15 amino acids. V shed 4 bases and J shed 1 base, with 15 bases lying between them. CDR3 amino acids: CASSRAAGGSYEQYF. The CDR3 nucleotides are TGCGCCAGCAGCAGAGCGGCGGGTGGTTCCTACGAGCAGTACTTC.

The chain combines TRBV30 with TRBJ2-5; a weak D match, TRBD1 (7 bases). V was cut by 4 bases and J by 2 bases, with 14 bases left in between. Germline CDR1 is GTSNPN and CDR2 is SVGIG (reference sequence). The CDR3 runs 14 residues. CDR3 protein: CAWTQTGRQETQYF. The DNA of the CDR3 is TGTGCCTGGACCCAGACAGGGAGGCAAGAGACCCAGTACTTC. Together with reference TRBV30 and TRBJ2-5, the CDR3 gives the full variable domain: SQTIHQWPATLVQPVGSPLSLECTVEGTSNPNLYWYRQAAGRGLQLLFYSVGIGQISSEVPQNLSASRPQDRQFILSSKKLLLSDSGFYLCAWTQTGRQETQYFGPGTRLLVL.

The gene calls are TRBV28 and TRBJ1-3; D uncertain. CDR1 and CDR2 (germline): MDHEN, SYDVKM. The CDR3 spans 15 residues. Trimming cost V 2 bases and J 0 bases, with 8 bases left between them. The CDR3, as DNA: TGTGCCAGCAGTTTAGGCAGCGCCTCTGGAAACACCATATATTTT. The encoded protein is CASSLGSASGNTIYF.

The J gene is TRBJ2-1, the V gene TRBV6-1; tentative D call: TRBD2 (5 bases). CDR1 and CDR2 (germline): MNHNS, SASEGT. Trimming removed 2 bases from V and 6 bases from J, with 14 bases in between. This CDR3 comprises 15 residues. In nucleotides, the CDR3 is TGTGCCAGCAGTGAACCTACGCGGACTGGCAATGAGCAGTTCTTC. The encoded protein is CASSEPTRTGNEQFF.

This clone was seen a handful of times. The chain has TRBV6-6 and TRBJ2-1; no clear D gene. This CDR3 comprises 12 residues. The germline V gene has CDR1 MNHNY and CDR2 SVGAGI (reference sequence). Trimming took off 2 bases at V and 6 bases at J, with 5 bases between the two ends. The CDR3 loop reads CASSYGSNEQFF. The DNA of the CDR3 is TGTGCCAGCAGTTACGGCAGCAATGAGCAGTTCTTC.

The chain uses TRBV27 and TRBJ2-3; D gene unclear. Trimming cost V 0 bases and J 1 base, with 5 bases left between them. Germline CDR1 reads MNHEY; CDR2 reads SMNVEV (reference sequence). The CDR3 contains 14 residues. CDR3 region: CASSLSYRTDTQYF. The CDR3 region has the DNA TGTGCCAGCAGTTTATCCTACCGCACAGATACGCAGTATTTT.

This sequence joins TRBV9 and TRBJ1-2, with 7 bases identical to TRBD1. The V segment lost 4 bases and the J segment 8 bases; nucleotides outside the gene matches: 17. CDR1 is SGDLS and CDR2 is YYNGEE in the germline V gene. The CDR3 length is 16 residues. CDR3 loop: CASSSTTGSRALGYTF. The CDR3 nucleotides read TGTGCCAGCAGCTCAACGACAGGGTCGAGGGCTTTGGGCTACACCTTC. Complete variable domain (other parts from reference TRBV9 and TRBJ1-2): DSGVTQTPKHLITATGQRVTLRCSPRSGDLSVYWYQQSLDQGLQFLIQYYNGEERAKGNILERFSAQQFPDLHSELNLSSLELGDSALYFCASSSTTGSRALGYTFGSGTRLTVV.

The V gene is TRBV12-3 or TRBV12-4, the J gene TRBJ2-2, with TRBD1 matching 8 bases. This CDR3 is 13 amino acids long. J was trimmed by 5 bases and V by 8 bases; bases with no gene match: 4. The CDR3 region has the DNA TGTGCCAGCCAGAGACAGGGGACCGGGGAGCTGTTTTTT. This sequence encodes CASQRQGTGELFF.

The chain uses TRBV2 and TRBJ1-5; 7 bases align to TRBD1. Germline V gene lookup returns CDR1 SNHLY and CDR2 FYNNEI. V lost 7 bases, J lost 4 bases, and 4 bases stayed unmatched. CDR3 size: 13 residues. CDR3 sequence (DNA): TGTGCCAGCACTCCAGGGGGTAATCAGCCCCAGCATTTT. Translation gives CASTPGGNQPQHF.

The chain is built from TRBV24-1 and TRBJ2-7; a weak D match, TRBD2 (5 bases). The CDR3 runs to 15 residues. Germline-derived CDR1 and CDR2 are KGHDR and SFDVKD. Trimming pared 6 bases from V and 1 base from J, leaving 15 bases between. The CDR3 is CATSYGRGGSYEQYF. In DNA form, the CDR3 reads TGTGCCACCAGTTATGGCCGAGGAGGATCCTACGAGCAGTACTTC.

This chain joins TRBV28 and TRBJ1-5, with D hard to call. The CDR3 covers 14 residues. From germline, CDR1 is MDHEN and CDR2 SYDVKM. V was trimmed by 3 bases and J by 3 bases, leaving 9 bases between them. The CDR3 sequence: CASSLEGPNQPQHF. The CDR3 coding sequence is TGTGCCAGCAGTTTGGAGGGTCCCAATCAGCCCCAGCATTTT.

Regarding this clone: The junction does not match germline at one end; this may be a read error. The gene calls are TRBV7-3 and TRBJ1-5, with 9 bases identical to TRBD1. The CDR3 consists of 15 residues. CDR1 and CDR2 from the germline V gene are SGHTA and FQGTGA. As DNA, the CDR3 is TGTGCCAGCAGCCTAACCCAGGGACAGGGTCAGCCCCAGCATTTT. This codes for CASSLTQGQGQPQHF.

The chain combines TRBV9 with TRBJ2-5, with 11 bases that match TRBD1. The germline CDR1 and CDR2 sequences are SGDLS and YYNGEE. Trimming removed 2 bases from V and 4 bases from J; junction bases left unmatched: 1. This CDR3 comprises 14 residues. Here the CDR3 DNA reads TGTGCCAGCAGCGTGGGACAGGGGGGAGAGACCCAGTACTTC. It specifies CASSVGQGGETQYF.

The chain joins TRBV7-9 to TRBJ1-3, with D possibly matching TRBD1 (6 bases). This CDR3 contains 15 residues. CDR1 and CDR2 (germline): SEHNR, FQNEAQ (reference sequence). V lost 2 bases, J lost 0 bases, and 8 bases lay in between. The CDR3 is CASSLQGLSGNTIYF. The CDR3 region has the DNA TGTGCCAGCAGCTTACAGGGGCTCTCTGGAAACACCATATATTTT.

V gene TRBV28 combines with J gene TRBJ1-1, with D unresolved. The V and J ends lost 1 base and 1 base respectively, with 7 bases between them. Germline CDR1 is MDHEN and CDR2 is SYDVKM. The CDR3 has 14 amino acids. The CDR3 DNA follows: TGTGCCAGCAGTTTATCGGTCAAGAACACTGAAGCTTTCTTT. Residues: CASSLSVKNTEAFF.

The chain employs TRBV4-2 and TRBJ2-7; a possible D gene is TRBD2 (6 bases). Deletions cut 4 bases from V and 0 bases from J, with 16 bases between. Germline-derived CDR1 and CDR2 are LGHNA and YNFKEQ. This CDR3 region has 16 residues. The CDR3 is CASSLEETGASYEQYF. The CDR3 region has the DNA TGTGCCAGCAGCCTAGAAGAGACGGGAGCCTCCTACGAGCAGTACTTC.

CDR3 DNA: TGTGCCAGCAGCGTAAGGGGGAATGAAAAACTGTTTTTT. Translation gives CASSVRGNEKLFF. The chain links TRBV9 to TRBJ1-4, with D perhaps TRBD1 (6 bases). CDR3 size: 13 residues. V shed 1 base and J shed 5 bases, with 6 bases lying between them. Per the germline V gene, CDR1 is SGDLS and CDR2 is YYNGEE.